The 9 T cell receptor beta chains in this list originate from one sample, sequenced in a study of a mutant IDH1 vaccine in newly diagnosed glioma. Here immunoSEQ multiplex PCR was the method, and the copy in TCRdb shows in-frame clones only, minus some. The repertoire holds 73,000 or so clones, with less than 90% as singletons. Time point denoted: week 35, safety follow-up. The vaccine gave 300 ug of a 20-mer mutant IDH1 peptide subcutaneously per dose. Their specific antigens are unknown. The sequenced sample was PBMCs, obtained from a glioma patient whose treatment included an IDH1 peptide vaccine. The receptors were sampled from a man younger than 35 with glioma.

The chain combines TRBV5-6 with TRBJ2-1, with a weak D call TRBD2 (5 bases). The CDR3 totals 16 residues. V lost 4 bases and J lost 8, with 22 bases in between. The germline V gene has CDR1 SGHDT and CDR2 YYEEEE. CDR3 sequence (DNA): TGTGCCAGCAGCCATCTAGCAATCCATGGTACCGATGAGCAGTTCTTC. It specifies CASSHLAIHGTDEQFF.

The chain is built from TRBV19 and TRBJ1-6; 10 nucleotides agree with TRBD1. The V gene end was trimmed by 8 bases and the J gene end by 1 base; junction bases not matched to a gene: 5. The CDR3 contains 16 residues. Germline CDR1 and CDR2: LNHDA and SQIVND (reference sequence). CDR3 nucleotides: TGTGCCAGTGGGACAGGGGATAGGTCCTATAATTCACCCCTCCACTTT. This sequence encodes CASGTGDRSYNSPLHF. The full variable domain, its missing parts supplied by reference TRBV19 and TRBJ1-6, is DGGITQSPKYLFRKEGQNVTLSCEQNLNHDAMYWYRQDPGQGLRLIYYSQIVNDFQKGDIAEGYSVSREKKESFPLTVTSAQKNPTAFYLCASGTGDRSYNSPLHFGNGTRLTVT.

The CDR3: CASSFGSSYEQYF. For the CDR3, the DNA is TGTGCCAGCAGCTTTGGAAGCTCCTACGAGCAGTACTTC. The genes are TRBV7-2 and TRBJ2-7; D remains unclear. The germline V gene has CDR1 SGHTA and CDR2 FQGNSA. V lost 3 bases, J lost 0 bases, and 6 bases lay in between. CDR3 length: 13 residues.

The chain joins TRBV5-6 to TRBJ1-5; 7 bases fit TRBD1. There are 15 residues in the CDR3. The V gene's germline CDR1 is SGHDT and CDR2 YYEEEE. Trimming at V came to 1 base and at J to 0 bases, leaving 1 base not matched to a gene. Written as DNA, the CDR3 is TGTGCCAGCAGCTTGACAGGGGATAGCAATCAGCCCCAGCATTTT. The encoded protein is CASSLTGDSNQPQHF.

The chain links TRBV14 to TRBJ2-1; D is perhaps TRBD2 (6 bases). Germline values: CDR1 SGHDN, CDR2 FVKESK. V was cut by 0 bases and J by 3 bases, with 12 bases left in between. The CDR3 is 16 residues long. The CDR3 loop reads CASSQEEAGLYNEQFF. As DNA, the CDR3 is TGTGCCAGCAGCCAAGAGGAGGCGGGACTCTACAATGAGCAGTTCTTC.

DNA for the CDR3: TGTGCCAGTAGTATTGGACAGGGCTGGGGGCCCTATAGCAATCAGCCCCAGCATTTT. Its translation is CASSIGQGWGPYSNQPQHF. The chain employs TRBV19 and TRBJ1-5, with 8 bases identical to TRBD1. The V and J ends lost 3 bases and 0 bases, in that order; junction bases with no gene match: 13. Germline V lookup: CDR1 LNHDA, CDR2 SQIVND (reference sequence). There are 19 residues in the CDR3. The complete variable domain, with remaining parts taken from reference TRBV19 and TRBJ1-5, reads DGGITQSPKYLFRKEGQNVTLSCEQNLNHDAMYWYRQDPGQGLRLIYYSQIVNDFQKGDIAEGYSVSREKKESFPLTVTSAQKNPTAFYLCASSIGQGWGPYSNQPQHFGDGTRLSIL.

V is TRBV10-3 and J is TRBJ2-7, with D unresolved. Germline V gene lookup returns CDR1 ENHRY and CDR2 SYGVKD. The CDR3 totals 14 residues. V lost 5 bases to trimming and J lost 2 bases, with 13 bases between them. The CDR3 spells CAISPGPPTYEQYF. DNA of the CDR3: TGTGCCATCAGTCCGGGCCCCCCGACCTACGAGCAGTACTTC.

The chain has TRBV18 and TRBJ2-2, with TRBD1 matching 8 bases. Germline V gene lookup returns CDR1 KGHSH and CDR2 LQKENI. The CDR3 extends over 16 amino acids. V dropped 2 bases and J dropped 3; count of bases not matched to a gene: 5. In nucleotides, the CDR3 is TGTGCCAGCTCACCAACCAGGGGGCAGGACACCGGGGAGCTGTTTTTT. Translated, it gives CASSPTRGQDTGELFF.

This clone is a singleton in its sample. V usage is TRBV9 and J usage is TRBJ2-7; 7 bases line up with TRBD1. The V gene's germline CDR1 is SGDLS and CDR2 YYNGEE. The CDR3 extends over 14 amino acids. The J segment lost 9 bases and the V segment lost 4 bases, leaving 13 bases of the junction unmatched. In nucleotides, the CDR3 is TGTGCCAGCAGCCCCAGGGCGACAGGGCTTACGCAGTACTTC. It specifies CASSPRATGLTQYF.